Presented here are 10 T cell receptor beta chains from one specimen sequenced in a study of T cells after yellow fever vaccination. TCRdb reprocessed the 5' RACE reads via MiXCR and lists one record per CDR3 protein. The table lists just under 600,000 distinct CDR3 sequences, roughly 13% of them singletons. The starting material was PBMCs, obtained on the day of the yellow fever booster vaccination. All receptors derive from a man in his thirties or forties who received the YFV17D yellow fever vaccine.

This clonotype was counted a few times. The V gene is TRBV20-1, the J gene TRBJ1-4, with D tentatively TRBD1 (6 bases). Germline CDR1 and CDR2: DFQATT and SNEGSKA (reference sequence). CDR3 length: 14 residues. V lost 1 base and J 5 bases, leaving 11 bases between the germline ends. CDR3 in DNA: TGCAGTGCTAGAGCAGGGACACTGAATGAAAAACTGTTTTTT. Its translation is CSARAGTLNEKLFF.

The rearrangement joins TRBV7-9 to TRBJ1-6; tentatively, D is TRBD1 (6 bases). The CDR3 covers 13 residues. The germline CDR1 and CDR2 sequences are SEHNR and FQNEAQ (reference sequence). V lost 4 bases to trimming and J lost 10 bases, with 11 bases between them. CDR3 residues: CASSSDRWSPLHF. CDR3 coding DNA: TGTGCCAGCAGCTCCGACAGGTGGTCACCCCTCCACTTT.

This sequence joins TRBV7-2 and TRBJ1-6; no definite D call. The CDR3 sequence is 14 residues long. Germline CDR1 SGHTA, CDR2 FQGNSA. Trimming took 2 bases from V and 13 from J, leaving 15 bases between them. CDR3 amino acids: CASSLSAAREPLHF. The CDR3 coding sequence is TGTGCCAGCAGCTTATCCGCAGCCCGGGAGCCCCTCCACTTT.

This sequence joins TRBV7-2 and TRBJ2-1; 8 positions agree with TRBD2. V dropped 5 bases and J dropped 5; count of bases not matched to a gene: 14. Per the germline V gene, CDR1 is SGHTA and CDR2 is FQGNSA. CDR3 length equals 17 residues. CDR3: CASSHGLAPAGDNEQFF. DNA of the CDR3: TGTGCCAGCAGCCACGGACTAGCACCAGCGGGGGACAATGAGCAGTTCTTC. The full variable domain, its missing parts supplied by reference TRBV7-2 and TRBJ2-1, is GAGVSQSPSNKVTEKGKDVELRCDPISGHTALYWYRQSLGQGLEFLIYFQGNSAPDKSGLPSDRFSAERTGGSVSTLTIQRTQQEDSAVYLCASSHGLAPAGDNEQFFGPGTRLTVL.

This clonotype was picked up a small number of times. The chain links TRBV15 to TRBJ2-2; TRBD2 is a possible D gene (6 bases). This CDR3 has 16 amino acids. The germline CDR1 and CDR2 sequences are LNHNV and YYDKDF (reference sequence). Trimming left V 5 bases short and J 5 bases short, with 18 bases between. CDR3 in amino acids: CATSPTSAGTTGELFF. The CDR3 DNA is TGTGCCACCAGCCCGACTTCGGCGGGGACGACCGGGGAGCTGTTTTTT.

This clonotype has more than one count but fewer than ten. The chain is built from TRBV3-1 and TRBJ1-2; TRBD1 might be the D (5 bases). CDR1 and CDR2 (germline): LGHDT, YNNKEL (reference sequence). This CDR3 is 14 amino acids long. Trimming took 7 bases from V and 4 from J, leaving 16 bases between them. CDR3 loop: CASTPDGASYGYTF. CDR3 nucleotide sequence: TGTGCCAGCACCCCGGACGGGGCCAGCTATGGCTACACCTTC. Together with reference TRBV3-1 and TRBJ1-2, the CDR3 gives the full variable domain: DTAVSQTPKYLVTQMGNDKSIKCEQNLGHDTMYWYKQDSKKFLKIMFSYNNKELIINETVPNRFSPKSPDKAHLNLHINSLELGDSAVYFCASTPDGASYGYTFGSGTRLTVV.

V and J are TRBV7-2 and TRBJ2-2; no firm D call. The germline V and J ends were trimmed by 4 bases and 5 bases, with 8 bases remaining between them. This CDR3 contains 13 residues. Germline CDR1 SGHTA, CDR2 FQGNSA. The CDR3 bases are TGTGCCAGCAGCTCGACTTGGACCGGGGAGCTGTTTTTT. It is translated as CASSSTWTGELFF.

This clonotype has more than one count but fewer than ten. The chain uses TRBV6-6 and TRBJ1-5, with TRBD1 as a possible D gene (5 bases). CDR3 length equals 13 residues. CDR1 MNHNY and CDR2 SVGAGI come from the germline V gene (reference sequence). Trimming took 10 bases from V and 2 from J, leaving 12 bases between them. The CDR3 region has the DNA TGTGCCACTAACACGGGGGGCAATCAGCCCCAGCATTTT. Translation gives CATNTGGNQPQHF.

This clonotype came up many times. V usage is TRBV27 and J usage is TRBJ1-5; D ambiguous. Looked up from germline, CDR1 is MNHEY and CDR2 is SMNVEV (reference sequence). The V end was cut by 3 bases, the J end by 8 bases, with 11 bases between. The CDR3 covers 13 residues. In DNA form, the CDR3 reads TGTGCCAGCAGTTTCGGGCCAACGGAGCCCCAGCATTTT. As protein: CASSFGPTEPQHF.

This clonotype was counted a few times. V gene TRBV28 combines with J gene TRBJ1-6; D not resolved. Germline assignment: CDR1 MDHEN and CDR2 SYDVKM. The CDR3 consists of 12 residues. V was shortened by 2 bases and J by 7 bases, with 3 bases between the two germline ends. The CDR3 sequence: CASSLTNSPLHF. CDR3 nucleotide sequence: TGTGCCAGCAGTTTAACAAATTCACCCCTCCACTTT.